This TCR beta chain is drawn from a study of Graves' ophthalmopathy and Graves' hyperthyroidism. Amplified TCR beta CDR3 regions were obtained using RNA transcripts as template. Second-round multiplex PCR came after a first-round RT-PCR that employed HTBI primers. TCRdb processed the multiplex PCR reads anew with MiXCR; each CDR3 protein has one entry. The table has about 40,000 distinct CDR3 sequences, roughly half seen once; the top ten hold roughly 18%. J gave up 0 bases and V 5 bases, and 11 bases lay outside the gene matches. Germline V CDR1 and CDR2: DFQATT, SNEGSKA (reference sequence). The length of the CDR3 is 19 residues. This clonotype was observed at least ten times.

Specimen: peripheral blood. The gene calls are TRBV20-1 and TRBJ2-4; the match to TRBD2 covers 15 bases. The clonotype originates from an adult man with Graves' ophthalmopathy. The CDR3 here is CSAWMGLAGGDLAKNIQYF. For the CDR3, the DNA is TGCAGTGCTTGGATGGGACTAGCGGGAGGAGATCTAGCCAAAAACATTCAGTACTTC.